These 12 T cell receptor beta chains came from one sample sequenced in a study of cytomegalovirus exposure and HLA in healthy donors. It was with 60 Vbeta and 13 Jbeta primers that the PCR ran. Generated by immunoSEQ multiplex PCR, the TCRdb table keeps only in-frame clones and is missing some. Of 150,000 to 200,000 clones listed, about 80% are singletons. Sample: PBMCs. These receptor sequences come from a woman between 50 and 59 years old in good health and CMV-seropositive.

V and J are TRBV4-1 and TRBJ2-3, with TRBD2 identical over 10 bases. V was pared by 5 bases and J by 7 bases, with 6 bases of the junction left unmatched. There are 14 residues in the CDR3. Germline-derived CDR1 and CDR2 are MGHRA and YSYEKL. The CDR3 nucleotides are TGCGCCAGCAGCGGGATAGCGGGGGGAAATACGCAGTATTTT. It translates to CASSGIAGGNTQYF.

The V gene is TRBV5-1, the J gene TRBJ1-1, with 8 bases matching TRBD1. The CDR3 runs 15 residues. Looked up from germline, CDR1 is SGHRS and CDR2 is YFSETQ. The junction had 10 bases not matched to a gene; V was cut back by 5 bases and J by 4 bases. The CDR3 here is CASRPLGTGSTEAFF. CDR3 coding DNA: TGCGCCAGCAGACCCCTAGGGACAGGCAGCACTGAAGCTTTCTTT. The full variable domain, in which reference TRBV5-1 and TRBJ1-1 provide the parts outside the CDR3, is KAGVTQTPRYLIKTRGQQVTLSCSPISGHRSVSWYQQTPGQGLQFLFEYFSETQRNKGNFPGRFSGRQFSNSRSEMNVSTLELGDSALYLCASRPLGTGSTEAFFGQGTRLTVV.

V and J are TRBV14 and TRBJ1-1; TRBD1 matches at 7 bases. The CDR3 extends over 14 amino acids. Germline values: CDR1 SGHDN, CDR2 FVKESK. V lost 4 bases, J lost 4 bases, and 6 bases stayed unmatched. CDR3 amino acids: CASSRANRGTEAFF. The CDR3 region has the DNA TGTGCCAGCAGCCGGGCTAACAGGGGCACTGAAGCTTTCTTT.

V is TRBV28 and J is TRBJ2-1, with D maybe TRBD2 (6 bases). In germline, CDR1 is MDHEN, CDR2 SYDVKM. Trimming took off 3 bases at V and 7 bases at J, with 10 bases between the two ends. The CDR3 is 13 residues long. The CDR3 bases are TGTGCCAGCAGTTTCCGTGGACTAAATGAGCAGTTCTTC. Amino acids: CASSFRGLNEQFF.

As regards this clone: The sample contains more than one DNA sequence encoding this CDR3. The chain joins TRBV9 to TRBJ2-1, with TRBD2 identical over 9 bases. Germline V gene lookup returns CDR1 SGDLS and CDR2 YYNGEE. V shed 0 bases, J shed 3 bases, and the junction held 1 base outside the gene matches. CDR3 length: 15 residues. The CDR3 reads CASSVVSGSYNEQFF. For the CDR3, the DNA is TGTGCCAGCAGCGTAGTTAGCGGGAGCTACAATGAGCAGTTCTTC.

The chain has TRBV13 and TRBJ2-3, with D perhaps TRBD1 (6 bases). CDR1 PRHDT and CDR2 FYEKMQ come from the germline V gene (reference sequence). The germline V and J ends were trimmed by 4 bases and 4 bases, with 15 bases remaining between them. The CDR3 runs 15 residues. The CDR3 protein is CASSSRQSGADTQYF. CDR3 DNA: TGTGCCAGCAGCTCAAGACAGTCAGGGGCAGATACGCAGTATTTT.

The chain combines TRBV5-4 with TRBJ1-2; TRBD1 might be the D (6 bases). V dropped 0 bases and J dropped 8 bases, with 20 bases sitting between them. The CDR3 runs 16 residues. Germline V gives CDR1 SGHNT, CDR2 YYREEE (reference sequence). CDR3 in amino acids: CASSLANGGPRFGYTF. CDR3 nucleotides: TGTGCCAGCAGCTTGGCCAACGGGGGGCCAAGGTTCGGCTACACCTTC.

The chain recombines TRBV7-8 with TRBJ2-7; 7 nucleotides match TRBD1. The CDR3 has 14 amino acids. Trimming removed 6 bases from V and 2 bases from J; junction bases left unmatched: 7. Germline CDR1 reads SGHVS; CDR2 reads FQNEAQ. CDR3 in amino acids: CASRNRQGAYEQYF. For the CDR3, the DNA is TGTGCCAGCAGGAATAGACAGGGTGCCTACGAGCAGTACTTC.

There are a few counts of this clone. This chain uses TRBV6-5 with TRBJ2-5, with a tentative D call TRBD1 (6 bases). Trimming took off 8 bases at V and 4 bases at J, with 8 bases between the two ends. In germline, CDR1 is MNHEY, CDR2 SVGAGI. This CDR3 comprises 11 residues. The CDR3 loop is CASGGAETQYF. CDR3 bases: TGTGCCAGCGGGGGCGCAGAGACCCAGTACTTC.

V and J are TRBV7-2 and TRBJ2-2, with no clear D. V lost 4 bases and J lost 5, with 8 bases in between. Germline CDR1 is SGHTA and CDR2 is FQGNSA. This CDR3 comprises 13 residues. As DNA, the CDR3 is TGTGCCAGCAGCTCTGAGCGTACCGGGGAGCTGTTTTTT. Protein sequence: CASSSERTGELFF. Together with reference TRBV7-2 and TRBJ2-2, the CDR3 gives the full variable domain: GAGVSQSPSNKVTEKGKDVELRCDPISGHTALYWYRQSLGQGLEFLIYFQGNSAPDKSGLPSDRFSAERTGGSVSTLTIQRTQQEDSAVYLCASSSERTGELFFGEGSRLTVL.

The chain is built from TRBV2 and TRBJ1-2; a weak D match, TRBD1 (6 bases). CDR3 size: 14 residues. V was cut by 7 bases and J by 7 bases, with 19 bases left in between. Germline V gives CDR1 SNHLY, CDR2 FYNNEI. CDR3 bases: TGTGCCAGCAACATTGCGGGGGCTTTAGGTGGCTACACCTTC. Protein sequence: CASNIAGALGGYTF.

CDR3 protein: CASTPEGQTYNEQFF. The CDR3 nucleotides read TGCGCCAGCACCCCGGAGGGACAGACCTACAATGAGCAGTTCTTC. The chain has TRBV5-1 and TRBJ2-1, with D possibly TRBD1 on 7 matching bases. Trimming stripped 6 bases from V and 2 bases from J, with 15 bases between. Per germline, CDR1 SGHRS and CDR2 YFSETQ. CDR3 length: 15 residues.